This entry lists 27 T cell receptor beta chains sequenced from one sample in a study of shared clonotypes between healthy human individuals. Sequencing was performed with immunoSEQ multiplex PCR; in TCRdb, only in-frame clones are kept and a portion is missing. The table has fewer than 3 million clones, 85% to 95% seen once. Material: naive CD4+ T cells from PBMCs. Subset specified: CD45RA+ positively selected. The receptors were sampled from a man aged 18 to 35 in good health. Some clones in this sample may be carry-over from other donors' samples.

The chain combines TRBV5-4 with TRBJ1-2; D not certain. The germline gives CDR1 SGHNT, CDR2 YYREEE (reference sequence). The CDR3 is made up of 15 amino acids. With 1 base removed from V and 2 bases from J, the gap between germline ends came to 12 bases. CDR3 amino acids: CASSLSTALNYGYTF. The DNA of the CDR3 is TGTGCCAGCAGCTTGTCCACAGCCCTGAACTATGGCTACACCTTC.

This clone was seen a single time. V is TRBV5-1 and J is TRBJ2-3, with D perhaps matching TRBD2 (6 bases). The V end lost 1 base, the J end lost 1 base, and 10 bases lay between the germline ends. Germline V gene sequence: CDR1 SGHRS, CDR2 YFSETQ. This CDR3 comprises 15 residues. The CDR3: CASSLYAGRTDTQYF. CDR3 nucleotide sequence: TGCGCCAGCAGCTTGTACGCGGGACGCACAGATACGCAGTATTTT.

The chain has TRBV30 and TRBJ1-4; D is uncertain. This CDR3 has 16 amino acids. Between the trimmed V and J ends, which lost 0 bases and 0 bases, there was a span of 11 bases. Germline V CDR1 and CDR2: GTSNPN, SVGIG (reference sequence). CDR3 in amino acids: CAWSVYFGATNEKLFF. The CDR3 coding sequence is TGTGCCTGGAGTGTATACTTCGGTGCAACTAATGAAAAACTGTTTTTT.

The rearrangement uses TRBV19 and TRBJ2-3; 14 bases align to TRBD2. CDR1 is LNHDA, CDR2 SQIVND, per germline (reference sequence). The CDR3 runs to 15 residues. Trimming took 4 bases from V and 5 from J; bases not matched to a gene: 2. The CDR3 loop is CASSTTSGRGDTQYF. CDR3 nucleotide sequence: TGTGCCAGTAGTACGACTAGCGGGAGGGGAGATACGCAGTATTTT. Variable domain in full (rest from reference TRBV19 and TRBJ2-3): DGGITQSPKYLFRKEGQNVTLSCEQNLNHDAMYWYRQDPGQGLRLIYYSQIVNDFQKGDIAEGYSVSREKKESFPLTVTSAQKNPTAFYLCASSTTSGRGDTQYFGPGTRLTVL.

The chain carries TRBV5-1 and TRBJ1-1, with a possible D match to TRBD1 (6 bases). CDR1 is SGHRS and CDR2 is YFSETQ in the germline V gene. V was cut by 4 bases and J by 0 bases, with 13 bases left in between. CDR3 length equals 15 residues. The CDR3 is CASSPGDIMNTEAFF. In DNA form, the CDR3 reads TGCGCCAGCAGCCCCGGGGACATCATGAACACTGAAGCTTTCTTT.

The chain combines TRBV19 with TRBJ2-1, with D unresolved. Per the germline V gene, CDR1 is LNHDA and CDR2 is SQIVND (reference sequence). The V end was cut by 3 bases, the J end by 9 bases, with 9 bases between. The CDR3 is made up of 12 amino acids. DNA for the CDR3: TGTGCCAGTAGTATTCGGCTGGGTGAGCAGTTCTTC. Residues: CASSIRLGEQFF.

The rearrangement links TRBV7-9 to TRBJ1-3; D may be TRBD1 (6 bases). V dropped 6 bases and J dropped 2 bases, with 8 bases sitting between them. Germline V gives CDR1 SEHNR, CDR2 FQNEAQ (reference sequence). There are 13 residues in the CDR3. The CDR3 nucleotides are TGTGCCAGCAGAGGGGGGCCTGGAAACACCATATATTTT. This encodes CASRGGPGNTIYF.

The V gene is TRBV6-1, the J gene TRBJ2-7; 10 nucleotides agree with TRBD1. The V and J ends lost 4 bases and 5 bases, in that order; junction bases with no gene match: 8. The CDR3 length is 15 residues. The germline V gene encodes CDR1 MNHNS and CDR2 SASEGT. For the CDR3, the DNA is TGTGCCAGCAGTGCGAACCGGGACAGGGGCAACGAGCAGTACTTC. It yields the protein CASSANRDRGNEQYF.

The chain links TRBV27 to TRBJ2-2; D is undetermined. CDR3 size: 14 residues. The germline gives CDR1 MNHEY, CDR2 SMNVEV (reference sequence). V shed 0 bases and J shed 3 bases, with 5 bases lying between them. CDR3 DNA sequence: TGTGCCAGCAGTTTATCGATGTACACCGGGGAGCTGTTTTTT. It yields the protein CASSLSMYTGELFF.

The J gene is TRBJ2-7, the V gene TRBV7-9; D is perhaps TRBD1 or TRBD2 (5 bases each). CDR1 SEHNR and CDR2 FQNEAQ come from the germline V gene (reference sequence). The CDR3 consists of 14 residues. V gave up 6 bases and J gave up 7 bases, with 19 bases separating them. CDR3 sequence (DNA): TGTGCCAGCAGTATCGGGACGGCGTATGGGGAGCAGTACTTC. Translating gives CASSIGTAYGEQYF.

The gene calls are TRBV7-2 and TRBJ1-5; TRBD1 might be the D (5 bases). The germline V gene has CDR1 SGHTA and CDR2 FQGNSA. This CDR3 contains 12 residues. V lost 4 bases and J 5 bases, leaving 6 bases between the germline ends. This chain's CDR3 is CASSWGDQPQHF. The DNA for the CDR3 is TGTGCCAGCAGCTGGGGGGATCAGCCCCAGCATTTT.

The chain links TRBV5-1 to TRBJ2-6; possible D gene TRBD1, 5 bases. Germline CDR1 and CDR2: SGHRS and YFSETQ. V gave up 0 bases and J gave up 3 bases, with 13 bases separating them. The CDR3 consists of 17 residues. CDR3 in amino acids: CASSLGQRFGGANVLTF. The CDR3 DNA follows: TGCGCCAGCAGCTTGGGACAGCGTTTTGGTGGGGCCAACGTCCTGACTTTC.

V is TRBV2 and J is TRBJ2-5; the D is unclear. V was trimmed by 3 bases and J by 5 bases, leaving 7 bases between them. The CDR3 contains 12 residues. Germline-derived CDR1 and CDR2 are SNHLY and FYNNEI. This chain's CDR3 is CASSESVETQYF. As DNA, the CDR3 is TGTGCCAGCAGTGAGAGCGTGGAGACCCAGTACTTC.

V and J are TRBV5-1 and TRBJ1-5; D perhaps matches TRBD1 (6 bases). Trimming pared 1 base from V and 7 bases from J, leaving 15 bases between. The length of the CDR3 is 15 residues. Germline-derived CDR1 and CDR2 are SGHRS and YFSETQ. CDR3 sequence reads: CASSLQGIDGQPQHF. The CDR3 bases are TGCGCCAGCAGCTTGCAGGGGATTGACGGGCAGCCCCAGCATTTT.

To note about this clone: The identical CDR3 is also encoded by other nucleotide sequences in the sample. The rearrangement joins TRBV27 to TRBJ1-1; TRBD1 is a possible D gene (5 bases). Germline V gene sequence: CDR1 MNHEY, CDR2 SMNVEV (reference sequence). The CDR3 has 14 amino acids. Trimming stripped 2 bases from V and 1 base from J, with 8 bases between. Written as DNA, the CDR3 is TGTGCCAGCAGTTTAAGACAGACGAACACTGAAGCTTTCTTT. This sequence encodes CASSLRQTNTEAFF.

This clone appeared once. The chain combines TRBV28 with TRBJ1-2; D is ambiguous. In germline, CDR1 is MDHEN, CDR2 SYDVKM. The CDR3 covers 14 residues. V dropped 6 bases and J dropped 4 bases, with 15 bases sitting between them. The CDR3 is CASRSPILAYGYTF. The CDR3 nucleotides are TGTGCCAGCAGGTCGCCCATTTTGGCCTATGGCTACACCTTC.

The chain carries TRBV7-9 and TRBJ1-1, with TRBD1 matching over 7 bases. This CDR3 region has 15 residues. Germline V gives CDR1 SEHNR, CDR2 FQNEAQ (reference sequence). V gave up 0 bases and J gave up 5 bases; unmatched junction bases: 6. Here the CDR3 DNA reads TGTGCCAGCAGCTTAGCAGGGGGCATGAGGACTGAAGCTTTCTTT. Translated, it gives CASSLAGGMRTEAFF.

This chain connects TRBV5-4 to TRBJ1-1, with TRBD1 matching over 7 bases. This CDR3 has 15 residues. Germline V gives CDR1 SGHNT, CDR2 YYREEE (reference sequence). V gave up 5 bases and J gave up 1 base; unmatched junction bases: 8. The CDR3 nucleotides read TGTGCCAGCAGGTCTGGACAGGACGCGAACACTGAAGCTTTCTTT. Protein sequence: CASRSGQDANTEAFF.

This sequence joins TRBV7-8 and TRBJ2-5; D may be TRBD1 or TRBD2 (5 bases each). This CDR3 region has 14 residues. V lost 6 bases and J 6 bases, leaving 17 bases between the germline ends. Germline V gene data show CDR1 as SGHVS and CDR2 as FQNEAQ. CDR3 nucleotide sequence: TGTGCCAGCAGTCGAGCTCGGGACGATCAGACCCAGTACTTC. Translating it yields CASSRARDDQTQYF.

The chain links TRBV7-9 to TRBJ2-3; 7 bases are shared with TRBD2. Germline-derived CDR1 and CDR2 are SEHNR and FQNEAQ (reference sequence). CDR3 length: 15 amino acids. V trimming: 4 bases; J trimming: 0 bases; junction bases outside the gene matches: 4. This CDR3 is CASSWPGLSTDTQYF. The CDR3 region has the DNA TGTGCCAGCAGCTGGCCGGGACTAAGCACAGATACGCAGTATTTT.

The chain employs TRBV28 and TRBJ1-5; D may be TRBD1 (5 bases). V was trimmed by 3 bases and J by 7 bases, leaving 13 bases between them. Germline CDR1 and CDR2: MDHEN and SYDVKM. CDR3 length equals 14 residues. CDR3 coding DNA: TGTGCCAGCAGTTTGGCAGGGCGAGGGCAGCCCCAGCATTTT. This gives the protein CASSLAGRGQPQHF.

The chain is built from TRBV28 and TRBJ2-2; 7 bases line up with TRBD2. Germline-derived CDR1 and CDR2 are MDHEN and SYDVKM. This CDR3 spans 17 amino acids. The J segment lost 5 bases and the V segment lost 7 bases, leaving 16 bases of the junction unmatched. Here the CDR3 DNA reads TGTGCCAGCAACCCACCGGGGGGTAGGGCAAAGACCGGGGAGCTGTTTTTT. It encodes CASNPPGGRAKTGELFF.

The J gene is TRBJ2-7, the V gene TRBV6-5; 7 bases match TRBD2. Unmatched junction bases numbered 8, after V lost 6 bases and J lost 6 bases. Germline V gene lookup returns CDR1 MNHEY and CDR2 SVGAGI. The CDR3 has 13 residues. CDR3 sequence reads: CASSPDGRREQYF. The CDR3 DNA sequence: TGTGCCAGCAGCCCTGACGGGAGGCGCGAGCAGTACTTC.

With regard to this clone: The same CDR3 is also encoded by other DNA sequences in this sample. This rearrangement joins TRBV5-1 to TRBJ1-4; D may be TRBD1 (6 bases). The CDR3 consists of 15 residues. Trimming pared 3 bases from V and 1 base from J, leaving 10 bases between. CDR1 SGHRS and CDR2 YFSETQ come from the germline V gene. DNA for the CDR3: TGCGCCAGCAGCTCCGGGGGCAGAACTAATGAAAAACTGTTTTTT. It translates to CASSSGGRTNEKLFF.

The chain combines TRBV5-6 with TRBJ2-1; 8 bases match TRBD2. J lost 8 bases, V lost 4 bases, and 8 bases had no gene match. In germline, CDR1 is SGHDT, CDR2 YYEEEE. This CDR3 is 14 amino acids long. CDR3 protein: CASSVGTSYHEQFF. Written as DNA, the CDR3 is TGTGCCAGCAGCGTCGGGACTAGTTACCATGAGCAGTTCTTC.

The chain employs TRBV28 and TRBJ2-5; 8 nucleotides match TRBD2. The CDR3 is 14 amino acids. Germline V CDR1 and CDR2: MDHEN, SYDVKM. Trimming at V came to 7 bases and at J to 7 bases, leaving 11 bases not matched to a gene. The CDR3 region has the DNA TGTGCCAGCATACCTCGGGAGGGGTACTGGACCCAGTACTTC. This translates into CASIPREGYWTQYF.

The chain is built from TRBV23-1 and TRBJ1-1; a weak D match, TRBD1 (6 bases). TRBV23-1 is identified as an open reading frame with a role that is uncertain. Between the trimmed V and J ends, which lost 10 bases and 6 bases, there was a span of 15 bases. The CDR3 covers 12 residues. This chain's CDR3 is CAIPPAGAEAFF. The CDR3 region has the DNA TGCGCCATCCCCCCGGCAGGGGCTGAAGCTTTCTTT.